Following are 22 T cell receptor beta chains from one sample sequenced in a study of blood T cells in healthy people across ages. Using a J-beta primer mix together with a sample-barcoded 5' primer, a second PCR was run for roughly 6 to 12 cycles. TCRdb reprocessed the 5' RACE reads with MiXCR, giving one entry per CDR3 protein. The data hold 750,000 or so distinct CDR3 sequences, with around 25% observed a single time. The sample was also linked to a second study, of T cells of mothers and their children.

Sequenced material: blood. All receptors derive from a boy aged 5-17 years in good health.

The count of this clonotype is one. V and J are TRBV2 and TRBJ1-6; TRBD1 is a possible D gene (5 bases). CDR1 SNHLY and CDR2 FYNNEI come from the germline V gene. Trimming pared 3 bases from V and 9 bases from J, leaving 15 bases between. The CDR3 is made up of 15 amino acids. CDR3 sequence (DNA): TGTGCCAGCAGTGACAGGGAGGTTATCAGTTCACCCCTCCACTTT. Translation: CASSDREVISSPLHF. Complete variable domain (other parts from reference TRBV2 and TRBJ1-6): EPEVTQTPSHQVTQMGQEVILRCVPISNHLYFYWYRQILGQKVEFLVSFYNNEISEKSEIFDDQFSVERPDGSNFTLKIRSTKLEDSAMYFCASSDREVISSPLHFGNGTRLTVT.

This clonotype has a single count. This chain links TRBV14 with TRBJ1-4, with 9 bases aligning to TRBD1. The CDR3 is 14 amino acids. Germline V gene lookup returns CDR1 SGHDN and CDR2 FVKESK. V lost 7 bases to trimming and J lost 6 bases; unmatched junction nucleotides: 6. The CDR3: CASTGTGLHEKLFF. In nucleotides, the CDR3 is TGTGCCAGCACAGGGACAGGGCTTCATGAAAAACTGTTTTTT. Using reference TRBV14 and TRBJ1-4 for the parts outside the CDR3, the full variable domain is EAGVTQFPSHSVIEKGQTVTLRCDPISGHDNLYWYRRVMGKEIKFLLHFVKESKQDESGMPNNRFLAERTGGTYSTLKVQPAELEDSGVYFCASTGTGLHEKLFFGSGTQLSVL.

The V gene is TRBV20-1, the J gene TRBJ2-1, with TRBD1 as a possible D gene (7 bases). The CDR3 runs to 12 residues. V was pared by 2 bases and J by 10 bases, with 12 bases between. The germline CDR1 and CDR2 sequences are DFQATT and SNEGSKA (reference sequence). The CDR3 region is CSARHQGGEQFF. CDR3 coding DNA: TGCAGTGCTAGACATCAGGGGGGCGAGCAGTTCTTC.

The chain employs TRBV2 and TRBJ1-2, with TRBD1 matching 10 bases. This CDR3 is 15 amino acids long. V lost 10 bases and J lost 5; bases outside the gene matches: 13. Germline V gene lookup returns CDR1 SNHLY and CDR2 FYNNEI. The CDR3 region is CATQPGTGVGYGYTF. As DNA, the CDR3 is TGTGCCACCCAACCGGGGACAGGGGTCGGATATGGCTACACCTTC.

J is TRBJ2-5 and V is TRBV29-1, with TRBD1 matching 9 bases. The end of the DNA aligns better with TRBJ2-7, so the J call may be wrong. The CDR3 extends over 13 amino acids. The germline gives CDR1 SQVTM, CDR2 ANQGSEA. DNA for the CDR3: TGCAGCGTTTGTACAGGGGGCGAGTACGAGCAGTACTTC. Translated: CSVCTGGEYEQYF.

This chain uses TRBV7-9 with TRBJ1-4; D call uncertain. Trimming removed 5 bases from V and 3 bases from J, with 13 bases in between. Germline V gene data show CDR1 as SEHNR and CDR2 as FQNEAQ (reference sequence). The CDR3 contains 15 residues. CDR3 in amino acids: CASSHSGAANEKLFF. CDR3 DNA sequence: TGTGCCAGCAGCCACAGTGGCGCGGCTAATGAAAAACTGTTTTTT.

V is TRBV29-1 and J is TRBJ2-4; 7 bases line up with TRBD1. Germline CDR1 SQVTM, CDR2 ANQGSEA. The CDR3 has 12 residues. J was trimmed by 8 bases and V by 7 bases; bases with no gene match: 8. CDR3 coding DNA: TGCAGCGGTTGGACAGGTTCGGACATTCAGTACTTC. Its protein product is CSGWTGSDIQYF.

This clonotype was observed a handful of times. The V gene is TRBV7-9, the J gene TRBJ2-1, with 11 bases identical to TRBD1. The end of the DNA aligns better with TRBJ2-7, so the J call may be wrong. The CDR3 has 15 residues. CDR1 is SEHNR, CDR2 FQNEAQ, per germline (reference sequence). The DNA for the CDR3 is TGTGCCAGCAGCCCGACCGGGACAGGGGGCTACGAGCAGTACTTC. It encodes CASSPTGTGGYEQYF.

This rearrangement joins TRBV6-2 or TRBV6-3 to TRBJ1-1; D not certain. Trimming took 4 bases from V and 8 from J, leaving 17 bases between them. Germline loops: CDR1 MNHEY, CDR2 SVGEGT. CDR3 length equals 14 residues. The DNA of the CDR3 is TGTGCCAGCAGTTTTGCCCCTCGGCCCTCCGAAGCTTTCTTT. Translating gives CASSFAPRPSEAFF.

The chain combines TRBV7-2 with TRBJ1-4, with 7 bases identical to TRBD1. CDR1 is SGHTA and CDR2 is FQGNSA in the germline V gene. The trim removed 1 base at V and 8 bases at J, leaving 4 bases unmatched. The CDR3 contains 14 residues. The CDR3 protein is CASSLGRGEEKLFF. The CDR3 DNA follows: TGTGCCAGCAGCTTAGGCAGGGGGGAAGAAAAACTGTTTTTT.

CDR3 in DNA: TGTGCCAGCAGCCAGGCGGCAGGGGACTACGAGCAGTACTTC. It yields the protein CASSQAAGDYEQYF. The chain carries TRBV7-6 and TRBJ2-7; tentative D call: TRBD1 (6 bases). Germline values: CDR1 SGHVS, CDR2 FNYEAQ. CDR3 length: 14 residues. Trimming took 5 bases from V and 3 from J, leaving 14 bases between them.

V usage is TRBV7-2 and J usage is TRBJ2-3; 8 bases fit TRBD2. The CDR3 length is 17 residues. With 1 base clipped from V and 0 bases from J, the junction kept 6 bases outside the gene matches. Germline V gene lookup returns CDR1 SGHTA and CDR2 FQGNSA. This CDR3 reads CASSLGTSPRSTDTQYF. The CDR3 DNA reads as TGTGCCAGCAGCTTAGGGACTAGCCCCAGAAGCACAGATACGCAGTATTTT.

In its sample, this clonotype was seen a few times. The chain carries TRBV7-9 and TRBJ1-1; tentatively, D is TRBD1 (5 bases). Germline CDR1 SEHNR, CDR2 FQNEAQ (reference sequence). The V end was cut by 2 bases, the J end by 7 bases, with 20 bases between. The CDR3 runs to 16 residues. CDR3 bases: TGTGCCAGCAGCTTATGGGACCCAGTTGGCTTTGGTGAAGCTTTCTTT. Its translation: CASSLWDPVGFGEAFF.

This clonotype was seen only a few times. The chain carries TRBV29-1 and TRBJ2-5, with D maybe TRBD1 (5 bases). The DNA end is a closer match to TRBJ2-7, so the J assignment may be wrong. The CDR3 length is 12 residues. Germline assignment: CDR1 SQVTM and CDR2 ANQGSEA. This CDR3 is CSVGLQDREQYF. CDR3 DNA: TGCAGCGTGGGCTTACAGGATCGCGAGCAGTACTTC.

The chain has TRBV6-2 or TRBV6-3 and TRBJ2-5, with 8 bases that match TRBD1. V lost 6 bases and J lost 2; bases outside the gene matches: 14. Germline V gene sequence: CDR1 MNHEY, CDR2 SVGEGT. This CDR3 is built from 17 residues. CDR3 protein: CASRMGQELGKQETQYF. For the CDR3, the DNA is TGTGCCAGCAGAATGGGACAGGAGCTTGGTAAACAAGAGACCCAGTACTTC.

The chain carries TRBV13 and TRBJ2-3; 10 bases fit TRBD1. CDR3 length equals 16 residues. CDR1 is PRHDT, CDR2 FYEKMQ, per germline (reference sequence). Trimming took 5 bases from V and 6 from J; bases not matched to a gene: 11. The CDR3 is CASSTRDRGFLDTQYF. CDR3 sequence (DNA): TGTGCCAGCAGCACCCGGGACAGGGGTTTTTTGGATACGCAGTATTTT.

Turning to this clonotype: The missing conserved phenylalanine or tryptophan at the end of this CDR3 makes a read error likely. CDR3 loop: CATFEEGTKNIQYS. The CDR3 coding sequence is TGTGCCACCTTCGAGGAGGGGACCAAAAACATTCAGTACTCC. The chain carries TRBV28 and TRBJ2-4; D possibly corresponds to TRBD2 (6 bases). Germline assignment: CDR1 MDHEN and CDR2 SYDVKM. This CDR3 comprises 14 residues. Trimming shortened V by 10 bases and J by 2 bases, and 15 bases separated the two germline ends.

This chain links TRBV19 with TRBJ1-6, with a tentative D call TRBD1 (6 bases). V lost 7 bases and J 10 bases, leaving 20 bases between the germline ends. There are 15 residues in the CDR3. Germline values: CDR1 LNHDA, CDR2 SQIVND (reference sequence). In DNA form, the CDR3 reads TGTGCCAGTAACCCTACAGGGATGATAGACTCACCCCTCCACTTT. This gives the protein CASNPTGMIDSPLHF.

Only a few counts were recorded for this clonotype. The gene calls are TRBV20-1 and TRBJ1-5, with TRBD1 as a possible D gene (5 bases). Deletions cut 4 bases from V and 3 bases from J, with 13 bases between. Germline V gives CDR1 DFQATT, CDR2 SNEGSKA (reference sequence). The CDR3 is made up of 14 amino acids. For the CDR3, the DNA is TGCAGTGCTACCGAGTGGGGCCCCAATCAGCCCCAGCATTTT. Translated: CSATEWGPNQPQHF.

In this sample, this clonotype turned up a few times. This rearrangement joins TRBV5-1 to TRBJ2-7; 7 nucleotides match TRBD2. The CDR3 is 15 amino acids. Germline CDR1 SGHRS, CDR2 YFSETQ. Trimming cost V 2 bases and J 3 bases; bases outside gene matches: 8. The CDR3 nucleotides are TGCGCCAGCAGCTTCGGGGAGGGAGGGCTCTACGAGCAGTACTTC. Its translation is CASSFGEGGLYEQYF.

The genes are TRBV7-2 and TRBJ2-5; D possibly corresponds to TRBD2 (5 bases). The CDR3 runs to 15 residues. Germline V gene lookup returns CDR1 SGHTA and CDR2 FQGNSA. V dropped 1 base and J dropped 4 bases, with 13 bases sitting between them. The CDR3 sequence: CASSLVGELAETQYF. CDR3 bases: TGTGCCAGCAGCTTAGTCGGGGAATTAGCAGAGACCCAGTACTTC. The full variable domain, rest sourced from reference TRBV7-2 and TRBJ2-5, is GAGVSQSPSNKVTEKGKDVELRCDPISGHTALYWYRQSLGQGLEFLIYFQGNSAPDKSGLPSDRFSAERTGGSVSTLTIQRTQQEDSAVYLCASSLVGELAETQYFGPGTRLLVL.

The CDR3, as DNA: TGCAGCGTTGAAGCAGGACAGGCCTACGAGCAGTACTTC. It specifies CSVEAGQAYEQYF. The chain links TRBV29-1 to TRBJ2-5, with 7 nucleotides matching TRBD1. The tail of the sequence fits TRBJ2-7 better, so the J call may be wrong. The CDR3 runs to 13 residues. CDR1 is SQVTM and CDR2 is ANQGSEA in the germline V gene.